The rows below give T cell receptor beta chains drawn from one sample of a study of cytomegalovirus exposure and HLA in healthy donors. Repertoires were generated with immunoSEQ multiplex PCR, while TCRdb's copy carries only in-frame clones and drops some. The sample includes some 100,000 clones, 65% to 85% of them seen just once. Sequenced material: PBMCs. The receptors were gathered from a girl aged 2 to 9 in good health and CMV-seropositive. The CDR3 runs from the conserved cysteine through the conserved F or W. The order of the fields is clone size, V gene, D gene, J gene, CDR3 protein, CDR3 DNA. D genes are given only for firm matches. Rows may omit the clone size; those that give it use once, few, many or a size class.

>.|TRBV28|.|TRBJ1-1
CATVLGGNTEAFF
TGTGCCACCGTACTAGGGGGTAACACTGAAGCTTTCTTT
>few|TRBV4-3|TRBD2|TRBJ2-7
CASSQDSRGEAYEQYF
TGCGCCAGCAGCCAAGATTCCCGGGGGGAGGCCTACGAGCAGTACTTC
>.|TRBV19|TRBD2|TRBJ2-1
CASSSTSGSYNEQFF
TGTGCCAGTAGTTCAACTAGCGGCTCCTACAATGAGCAGTTCTTC
>.|TRBV19|TRBD2|TRBJ2-6
CASSNPAGGERSNVLTF
TGTGCCAGTAGTAACCCAGCGGGAGGGGAGCGGTCCAACGTCCTGACTTTC
>.|TRBV6-4|.|TRBJ2-2
CASSRQDRTGELFF
TGTGCCAGCAGCAGACAGGACCGTACCGGGGAGCTGTTTTTT
>.|TRBV27|.|TRBJ2-7
CASRGLLEQYF
TGTGCCAGCAGGGGACTCCTCGAGCAGTACTTC
>.|TRBV30|.|TRBJ1-2
CAWSVPAYGYTF
TGTGCCTGGAGTGTACCAGCGTATGGCTACACCTTC
>.|TRBV29-1|TRBD1|TRBJ2-3
CSVVAPGQGPYTQYF
TGCAGCGTTGTGGCACCCGGACAGGGTCCGTATACGCAGTATTTT
>.|TRBV6-1|.|TRBJ1-2
CASSARVYGYTF
TGTGCCAGCAGTGCCAGGGTCTATGGCTACACCTTC
>.|TRBV2|.|TRBJ2-3
CAGASASTDTQYF
TGTGCCGGGGCTAGCGCAAGCACAGATACGCAGTATTTT
>once|TRBV6-6|TRBD2|TRBJ2-1
CASTGTSGTYNEQFF
TGTGCCAGCACCGGGACTAGCGGAACCTACAATGAGCAGTTCTTC
>.|TRBV27|.|TRBJ2-6
CASSSQSSGANVLTF
TGTGCCAGCAGTTCACAGAGCTCTGGGGCCAACGTCCTGACTTTC
>.|TRBV19|.|TRBJ1-1
CASSHPPAANTEAFF
TGTGCCAGTAGTCACCCCCCCGCGGCGAACACTGAAGCTTTCTTT
>once|TRBV29-1|.|TRBJ2-7
CSVGSGNDEQYF
TGCAGCGTTGGATCAGGGAATGACGAGCAGTACTTC
>.|TRBV9|.|TRBJ2-3
CASSARLADSSDTQYF
TGTGCCAGCAGCGCCCGATTAGCGGATAGTTCAGATACGCAGTATTTT
>.|TRBV4-2|.|TRBJ2-3
CASSQDSSPGADTQYF
TGTGCCAGCAGCCAAGATTCCTCCCCCGGGGCAGATACGCAGTATTTT
>.|TRBV14|.|TRBJ1-2
CASSQARLRGGYTF
TGTGCCAGCAGCCAAGCGCGGCTCCGGGGAGGCTACACCTTC
>.|TRBV29-1|TRBD2|TRBJ2-7
CSFRPGRNSYEQYF
TGCAGCTTCCGGCCCGGGAGGAACTCCTACGAGCAGTACTTC
>.|TRBV15|.|TRBJ2-1
CATSRDGETLNEQFF
TGTGCCACCAGCAGAGATGGGGAGACCCTCAATGAGCAGTTCTTC
>.|TRBV2|.|TRBJ2-5
CASSDQEAQYF
TGTGCCAGCAGTGATCAAGAGGCCCAGTACTTC
>.|TRBV5-6|.|TRBJ2-1
CASSSERAPYNEQFF
TGTGCCAGCAGCTCCGAGCGGGCCCCCTACAATGAGCAGTTCTTC
>.|TRBV4-2|TRBD2|TRBJ2-2
CASSHDPAGASTGELFF
TGTGCCAGCAGCCACGATCCAGCGGGAGCGAGCACCGGGGAGCTGTTTTTT
>once|TRBV28|TRBD1|TRBJ1-5
CASSPGTVNQPQHF
TGTGCCAGCAGCCCCGGGACAGTCAATCAGCCCCAGCATTTT
>few|TRBV30|.|TRBJ2-3
CAWSQGTDTQYF
TGTGCCTGGAGTCAGGGGACAGATACGCAGTATTTT
>.|TRBV16|.|TRBJ1-1
CASSQLADLLNTEAFF
TGTGCCAGCAGCCAGTTGGCCGATCTCTTGAACACTGAAGCTTTCTTT
>.|TRBV27|TRBD1|TRBJ1-2
CASRQGVANYGYTF
TGTGCCAGCAGACAGGGGGTGGCCAACTATGGCTACACCTTC
>.|TRBV5-6|TRBD1|TRBJ2-5
CASSTNEWDRLETQYF
TGTGCCAGCAGCACGAACGAATGGGACAGGTTGGAGACCCAGTACTTC
>.|TRBV6-5|.|TRBJ2-5
CASSYASVGWEETQYF
TGTGCCAGCAGTTACGCCTCCGTCGGGTGGGAAGAGACCCAGTACTTC
>.|TRBV4-2|.|TRBJ2-1
CASSQVRSSYNEQFF
TGTGCCAGCAGCCAAGTGCGGAGTTCCTACAATGAGCAGTTCTTC
>.|TRBV18|TRBD1|TRBJ2-7
CASSPTGTGIVEQYF
TGTGCCAGCTCACCCACCGGGACAGGGATAGTCGAGCAGTACTTC
>.|TRBV10-3|.|TRBJ1-2
CAIRGGPTGYTF
TGTGCCATCAGGGGGGGGCCGACGGGCTACACCTTC
>.|TRBV28|TRBD2|TRBJ2-7
CASKGTSYEQYF
TGTGCCAGCAAGGGGACTAGCTACGAGCAGTACTTC
>.|TRBV27|TRBD2|TRBJ2-1
CASSPGTSGSRPYNEQFF
TGTGCCAGCAGTCCCGGGACTAGCGGGAGTAGGCCCTACAATGAGCAGTTCTTC
>once|TRBV11-2|.|TRBJ2-7
CASSPFYFDEQYF
TGTGCCAGCAGCCCCTTTTATTTTGACGAGCAGTACTTC
>once|TRBV7-8|TRBD1|TRBJ1-1
CASSPTGTGANTEAFF
TGTGCCAGCAGCCCAACCGGGACAGGGGCCAACACTGAAGCTTTCTTT
>few|TRBV5-5|.|TRBJ2-2
CASREQFNTGELFF
TGTGCCAGCCGGGAACAGTTTAACACCGGGGAGCTGTTTTTT
>few|TRBV6-5|.|TRBJ2-7
CASNGRTGEYF
TGTGCCAGCAATGGCAGAACGGGGGAGTACTTC
>.|TRBV4-3|.|TRBJ1-2
CASSQAAYQGGYGYTF
TGCGCCAGCAGCCAAGCGGCTTATCAGGGCGGCTATGGCTACACCTTC
>.|TRBV6-6|.|TRBJ1-4
CASQHETNEKLFF
TGTGCCAGTCAACACGAAACTAATGAAAAACTGTTTTTT
>.|TRBV11-2|TRBD1|TRBJ1-5
CASSPGQGTYSNQPQHF
TGTGCCAGCAGCCCCGGACAGGGGACCTATAGCAATCAGCCCCAGCATTTT
>.|TRBV29-1|TRBD2|TRBJ2-2
CSVSRAGVVTGELFF
TGCAGCGTTTCCAGAGCGGGAGTGGTCACCGGGGAGCTGTTTTTT
>once|TRBV10-2|TRBD2|TRBJ2-1
CASSKRDYNEQFF
TGCGCCAGCAGCAAGCGGGACTACAATGAGCAGTTCTTC
>few|TRBV5-5|.|TRBJ1-1
CASSSPQGNTEAFF
TGTGCCAGCAGCTCCCCGCAGGGCAACACTGAAGCTTTCTTT
>.|TRBV6-1|TRBD1|TRBJ2-7
CASSESGGVEQYF
TGTGCCAGCAGTGAATCAGGGGGCGTCGAGCAGTACTTC
>few|TRBV19|.|TRBJ2-1
CASSIGGSYNEQFF
TGTGCCAGTAGTATTGGGGGGTCCTACAATGAGCAGTTCTTC
>.|TRBV6-5|.|TRBJ1-2
CASSSLPFYGYTF
TGTGCCAGCAGTTCTCTCCCCTTCTATGGCTACACCTTC
>.|TRBV27|TRBD1|TRBJ1-2
CASSLMPGQGNYGYTF
TGTGCCAGCAGTTTAATGCCGGGACAGGGGAACTATGGCTACACCTTC
>.|TRBV28|.|TRBJ2-7
CASRVGTYEQYF
TGTGCCAGCCGCGTCGGGACCTACGAGCAGTACTTC
>.|TRBV29-1|TRBD2|TRBJ2-5
CSVPGLAVQETQYF
TGCAGCGTCCCGGGACTAGCAGTCCAAGAGACCCAGTACTTC
>.|TRBV28|TRBD1|TRBJ2-2
CASSSLNRGHTTTGELFF
TGTGCCAGCAGTTCACTAAACAGGGGCCACACAACCACCGGGGAGCTGTTTTTT
>.|TRBV9|.|TRBJ2-3
CASRPQGGTDTQYF
TGTGCCAGCAGACCACAGGGAGGCACAGATACGCAGTATTTT
>.|TRBV19|.|TRBJ1-3
CATQTDSGNTIYF
TGTGCCACTCAGACAGACTCTGGAAACACCATATATTTT
>.|TRBV2|.|TRBJ1-2
CASSELPYGYTF
TGTGCCAGCAGTGAGCTACCTTATGGCTACACCTTC
>.|TRBV6-1|.|TRBJ2-4
CASELSDIQYF
TGTGCCAGCGAGTTGTCCGACATTCAGTACTTC
>.|TRBV5-1|.|TRBJ2-3
CASSSRVTDTQYF
TGCGCCAGCAGCTCCCGGGTCACAGATACGCAGTATTTT
>few|TRBV28|.|TRBJ1-5
CASIERPYSNQPQHF
TGTGCCAGCATTGAGCGCCCGTATAGCAATCAGCCCCAGCATTTT
>.|TRBV27|TRBD2|TRBJ2-1
CASSFRTSGSNEQFF
TGTGCCAGCAGTTTCCGGACTAGCGGGAGTAATGAGCAGTTCTTC
>.|TRBV5-1|.|TRBJ1-1
CASSRTNTEAFF
TGCGCCAGCAGCCGGACAAACACTGAAGCTTTCTTT
>.|TRBV7-9|.|TRBJ1-1
CASSLREGLTEAFF
TGTGCCAGCAGCTTAAGGGAGGGCCTCACTGAAGCTTTCTTT
>.|TRBV7-9|.|TRBJ1-5
CASSFSFGVYGGVDQPQHF
TGTGCCAGCAGCTTCTCCTTTGGAGTTTACGGCGGGGTCGATCAGCCCCAGCATTTT